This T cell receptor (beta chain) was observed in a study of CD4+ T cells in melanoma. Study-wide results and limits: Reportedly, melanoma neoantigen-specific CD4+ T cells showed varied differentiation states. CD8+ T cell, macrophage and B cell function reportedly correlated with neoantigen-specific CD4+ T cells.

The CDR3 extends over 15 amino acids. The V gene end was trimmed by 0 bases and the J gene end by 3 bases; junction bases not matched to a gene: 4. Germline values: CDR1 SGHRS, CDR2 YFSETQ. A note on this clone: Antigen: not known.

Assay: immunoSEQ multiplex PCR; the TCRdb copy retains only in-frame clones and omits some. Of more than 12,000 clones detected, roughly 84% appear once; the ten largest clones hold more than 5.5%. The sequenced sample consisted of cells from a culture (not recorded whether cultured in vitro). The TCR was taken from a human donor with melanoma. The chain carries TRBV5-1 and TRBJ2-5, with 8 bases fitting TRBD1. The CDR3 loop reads CASSLVGTGEETQYF. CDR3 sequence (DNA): TGCGCCAGCAGCTTGGTGGGGACAGGTGAAGAGACCCAGTACTTC.